This record covers a single T cell receptor beta chain. These data come from a study of shared clonotypes between healthy human individuals. All donors were Caucasian adults living in Nashville, Tennessee. CD4+ cells yielded CD45RA+ naive and CD45RA-negative memory subsets. Authors' data handling: ImmunoSEQ output lacked quality scores and full-length reads, limiting matched filtering. Measured with immunoSEQ multiplex PCR; TCRdb has only the in-frame clones, and not every one. Clone size and V and J calls were adopted from that table, with D and trimming inferred from the DNA. Of roughly 2,500,000 clones in the sample, 80% to 95% were seen once. V was clipped by 7 bases and J by 2 bases, with 13 bases between them. CDR1 and CDR2 (germline): SGHRS, YFSETQ. This CDR3 is 13 amino acids long.

Sequenced input: naive CD4+ T cells from PBMCs. The subset here: CD45RA+ positively selected. The V call is TRBV5-1, the J call TRBJ2-7, with D tentatively TRBD2 (6 bases). This sequence was found in a man between 18 and 35 years old in good health. Some clones in this sample may be carry-over from other donors' samples. The CDR3 DNA follows: TGCGCCAGCGGAGTTGGGGGGACCTACGAGCAGTACTTC. Translated, it gives CASGVGGTYEQYF.